A selection of T cell receptor beta chains follows, all from one sample in a study of vaccination and CD4 T cells after COVID-19. TCRdb reprocessed the PCR reads via MiXCR and lists one record per CDR3 protein. Of around 20,000 distinct CDR3 sequences in the sample, less than 40% are singletons; the top ten hold about 3%. Their recognized antigens are unknown. The source material was CD4+ T cells from blood, cultured in vitro, sampled about 7 months after SARS-CoV-2 vaccination. These receptors originate from a human donor who had recovered from COVID-19. CDR3s include the opening cysteine and the closing phenylalanine or tryptophan. Not every row has a clone size; where given, it reads once, few, many or a size class.

size	V	J	CDR3
few	TRBV27	TRBJ2-7	CASSLRGGLSSYEQYF
NA	TRBV4-2	TRBJ1-2	CASSQDKGTPQLDF
few	TRBV15	TRBJ2-5	CATSRDQGKQETQYF
NA	TRBV7-6	TRBJ1-3	CASSLEQGAGNTIYF
NA	TRBV28	TRBJ1-2	CASSFPAIRGYTF
NA	TRBV4-3	TRBJ2-3	CASSQDLWVDTQYF
NA	TRBV20-1	TRBJ2-1	CSARDSEGGDEQFF
NA	TRBV20-1	TRBJ2-1	CSASGANEQFF
NA	TRBV29-1	TRBJ2-7	CSGQDGNYEQYF
NA	TRBV7-3	TRBJ2-1	CASSLGRDHEQFF
NA	TRBV19	TRBJ2-2	CASSIAGTAPGLFF
NA	TRBV2	TRBJ2-5	CASSLFLAGYETQYF
few	TRBV20-1	TRBJ2-3	CSANDLNTQYF
few	TRBV2	TRBJ2-7	CASRPGYSYEQYF
NA	TRBV6-1	TRBJ1-5	CASSRTGNQPQHF
NA	TRBV19	TRBJ2-7	CASSITDGMSSYEQYF
few	TRBV24-1	TRBJ2-7	CATPQGTGSGEQYF
NA	TRBV30	TRBJ1-2	CAWSAARDGYTF
NA	TRBV7-7	TRBJ2-5	CASSHPGQDETQYF
NA	TRBV7-3	TRBJ2-7	CASSPQGASYEQYF
once	TRBV10-3	TRBJ1-6	CAISDRLGGMGSNSPLHF
NA	TRBV6-5	TRBJ2-2	CASSYSRHLTGELFF
NA	TRBV7-9	TRBJ2-7	CASSQYRDRDDEQYF
NA	TRBV7-9	TRBJ2-7	CASRGSGNYEQYF
few	TRBV6-5	TRBJ2-7	CASSYSPGLAGGGYEQYF
NA	TRBV6-1	TRBJ1-2	CASSVSGNYGYTF
NA	TRBV20-1	TRBJ2-3	CSALGIRDTDTQYF
NA	TRBV19	TRBJ1-2	CASSRGPEVPHGYTF